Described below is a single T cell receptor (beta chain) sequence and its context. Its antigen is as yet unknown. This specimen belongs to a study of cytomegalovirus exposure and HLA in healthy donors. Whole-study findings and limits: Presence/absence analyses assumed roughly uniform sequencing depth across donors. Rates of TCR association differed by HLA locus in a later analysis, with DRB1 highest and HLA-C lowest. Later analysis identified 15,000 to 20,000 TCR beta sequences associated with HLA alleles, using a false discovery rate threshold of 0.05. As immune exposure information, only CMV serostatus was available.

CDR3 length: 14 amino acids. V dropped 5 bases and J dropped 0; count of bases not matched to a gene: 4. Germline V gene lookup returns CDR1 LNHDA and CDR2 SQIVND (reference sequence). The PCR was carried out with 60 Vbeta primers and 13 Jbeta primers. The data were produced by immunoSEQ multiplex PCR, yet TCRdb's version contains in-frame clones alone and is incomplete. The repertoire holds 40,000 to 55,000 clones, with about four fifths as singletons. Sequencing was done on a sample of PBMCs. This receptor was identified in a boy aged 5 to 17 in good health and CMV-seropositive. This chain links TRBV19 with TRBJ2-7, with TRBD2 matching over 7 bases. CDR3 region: CASSGRGSSYEQYF. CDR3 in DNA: TGTGCCAGTAGTGGGCGGGGGAGCTCCTACGAGCAGTACTTC.